This is a list of T cell receptor beta chains from one sample in a study of T cell responses to AZD1222 COVID-19 vaccine. Only in-frame clones appear in the TCRdb table, and some are missing; sequencing was by immunoSEQ multiplex PCR. The sample includes over 150,000 clones, roughly 90% of them seen just once. The sequencing used peripheral blood, collected 28 days after the second AZD1222 dose. Every receptor here comes from an adult who received the AZD1222 COVID-19 vaccine. The CDR3 runs from the conserved cysteine through the conserved F or W. D genes are given only for firm matches. Clone size is given for some rows only: seen once, a few or many times, or a class if the clone is expanded.

CDR3 DNA	CDR3 protein	V gene	J gene	clone size	D gene	CDR3 length
TGTGCCAGCGCTCCCGGGACTGCCTTTTACGAGCAGTACTTC	CASAPGTAFYEQYF	TRBV5-6	TRBJ2-7	-	-	14
TGTGCCAGCAGAAACCACAGCCACTGGACGTATGGCTACACCTTC	CASRNHSHWTYGYTF	TRBV28	TRBJ1-2	-	-	15
TGCGCCAGCAGCCCCGACAGCCCCAGGGTACCCCTCCACTTT	CASSPDSPRVPLHF	TRBV5-1	TRBJ1-6	-	-	14
TGTGCCAGCAGCGGCGGTGGGGCAAGGGGGTCTTTCTTT	CASSGGGARGSFF	TRBV9	TRBJ1-1	-	-	13
TGTGCCAGCAGCGGCATTGGGGTCTCCTACGAGCAGTACTTC	CASSGIGVSYEQYF	TRBV6-5	TRBJ2-7	-	-	14
TGTGCCAGCAGTTACTCCGGACAGGAAAAACTGTTTTTT	CASSYSGQEKLFF	TRBV6-2/TRBV6-3	TRBJ1-4	-	-	13
TGTGCCAGCAGTACCCTCGGGACTAGCCTTCCCGAGCAGTACTTC	CASSTLGTSLPEQYF	TRBV27	TRBJ2-7	once	TRBD2	15
TGTGCCAGCAGTTTTTCTATCGGGTCAGTCCTAACGACCAGCGGGGGTTCACCCCTCCACTTT	CASSFSIGSVLTTSGGSPLHF	TRBV28	TRBJ1-6	few	-	21
TGTGCCAGCAGTGAAGCGGCGGGACAGGGTCGTGTATGGGACACTGAAGCTTTCTTT	CASSEAAGQGRVWDTEAFF	TRBV6-1	TRBJ1-1	-	TRBD1	19
TGTGCCAGCAGTGAATCGGAAGGACAGGACTCCCTCTATGGCTACACCTTC	CASSESEGQDSLYGYTF	TRBV25-1	TRBJ1-2	-	TRBD1	17
TGTGCCAGCGGAGGGAGTAGCCGGACTGAAAAACTGTTTTTT	CASGGSSRTEKLFF	TRBV6-5	TRBJ1-4	-	-	14
TGTGCCAGCAGCTCGACTAGCGGCTCCTACGAGCAGTACTTC	CASSSTSGSYEQYF	TRBV7-6	TRBJ2-7	-	TRBD2	14
TGTGCCAGCGTTGCGGTCTACGAGCAGTACTTC	CASVAVYEQYF	TRBV2	TRBJ2-7	-	-	11
TGTGCCAGTAGGACAGACAGGCAGAACACTGAAGCTTTCTTT	CASRTDRQNTEAFF	TRBV19	TRBJ1-1	-	-	14
TGTGCCAGCAGCCAAGGGCGGTCGGGCTACACCTTC	CASSQGRSGYTF	TRBV3-1/TRBV3-2	TRBJ1-2	-	-	12
TGTGCCAGCAGCTCCAGATTCGGCAATCAGCCCCAGCATTTT	CASSSRFGNQPQHF	TRBV6-2/TRBV6-3	TRBJ1-5	-	-	14
TGTGCCAGCTCGACTCGAGCGGGGAGGGGCTTAAGCATTCAGTACTTC	CASSTRAGRGLSIQYF	TRBV27	TRBJ2-4	-	TRBD2	16
TGTGCCAGTGGAGGGGATGGAAACACCATATATTTT	CASGGDGNTIYF	TRBV6-5	TRBJ1-3	-	-	12
TGTGCCACCAGTGACCCGGGGACTAGCGGAGATACGCAGTATTTT	CATSDPGTSGDTQYF	TRBV24-1	TRBJ2-3	-	TRBD2	15
TGTGCCAGCAGTGAGGGACAGGGGACCTACGAGCAGTACTTC	CASSEGQGTYEQYF	TRBV25-1	TRBJ2-7	-	TRBD1	14
TGTGCCTGGAGGGGCATGGACAGGATGAACACTGAAGCTTTCTTT	CAWRGMDRMNTEAFF	TRBV30	TRBJ1-1	-	TRBD1	15
TGTGCCAGCAGCCCCCGGCCACAAGAGACCCAGTACTTC	CASSPRPQETQYF	TRBV5-6	TRBJ2-5	-	-	13
TGTGCCAGCAGCTCACCGGGCCCCGTAGCTTTCTTT	CASSSPGPVAFF	TRBV6-5	TRBJ1-1	-	-	12
TGTGCCAGCAGCACGGCGGTTAATCCAGGGGTCCAGCAGCCCCAGCATTTT	CASSTAVNPGVQQPQHF	TRBV7-2	TRBJ1-5	-	-	17
TGTGCCAGCAGCTTAAAATCAGGGGGCAAGGTCCTGACTTTC	CASSLKSGGKVLTF	TRBV5-6	TRBJ2-6	-	TRBD1	14
TGCGCCAGCAGCATAAAGTCGGAGAACACCGGGGAGCTGTTTTTT	CASSIKSENTGELFF	TRBV5-1	TRBJ2-2	-	-	15
TGTGCCAGTAGTACTTTTCCAAATGAGCAGTTCTTC	CASSTFPNEQFF	TRBV19	TRBJ2-1	-	-	12
TGTGCCAGCAGCTTAGGGACAGGGGGCAATCAGCCCCAGCATTTT	CASSLGTGGNQPQHF	TRBV7-2	TRBJ1-5	once	TRBD1	15
TGTGCCAGCAGCCAAGTTTCTAGCATTTCGGGAGAGCAGTACTTC	CASSQVSSISGEQYF	TRBV4-2	TRBJ2-7	-	-	15